This is a list of T cell receptor beta chains from one sample in a study of OX40 agonist ivuxolimab in advanced cancers. The data were produced by immunoSEQ multiplex PCR, yet TCRdb's version contains in-frame clones alone and is incomplete. The sample shows fewer than 35,000 clones, 90% of them seen only once. The material was CD4+ or CD8+ T cells sorted from blood, obtained in a trial of the OX40 agonist ivuxolimab. These receptors all stem from an adult with an advanced solid tumor such as melanoma, head and neck, liver or kidney cancer. The CDR3 runs from the conserved cysteine through the conserved F or W. A D gene is named only where the DNA matches it firmly. Part of the rows lack a size; the others show once, few, many or a class for expanded clones.

V	size	D	J	CDR3	DNA
TRBV19	.	TRBD2	TRBJ2-3	CASSPEEGLAGGISTDTQYF	TGTGCCAGTAGCCCTGAAGAAGGACTAGCGGGAGGCATTAGCACAGATACGCAGTATTTT
TRBV7-6	.	TRBD2	TRBJ2-7	CASSLAGGSSYEQYF	TGTGCCAGCAGCTTAGCGGGAGGGAGCTCCTACGAGCAGTACTTC
TRBV19	once	.	TRBJ2-3	CASSMVGLRAQKGTDTQYF	TGTGCCAGTAGTATGGTCGGTTTGCGGGCTCAGAAGGGCACAGATACGCAGTATTTT
TRBV5-8	.	TRBD2	TRBJ2-5	CASSFARRREGRETQYF	TGTGCCAGCAGCTTTGCCCGCCGGCGGGAGGGTCGGGAGACCCAGTACTTC
TRBV19	.	TRBD1	TRBJ1-1	CASRAAQDRGHTEAFF	TGTGCCAGTAGAGCAGCCCAAGACAGGGGGCACACTGAAGCTTTCTTT
TRBV19	.	TRBD2	TRBJ2-1	CASNWGLAGSYNEQFF	TGTGCCAGTAACTGGGGACTAGCGGGTTCCTACAATGAGCAGTTCTTC
TRBV5-6	.	.	TRBJ2-7	CASSLATGYEQYF	TGTGCCAGCAGCTTGGCTACGGGCTACGAGCAGTACTTC
TRBV21-1	.	.	TRBJ2-7	CASSRGIGGEQYF	TGTGCCAGCAGCAGAGGGATTGGAGGCGAGCAGTACTTC
TRBV7-8	.	.	TRBJ2-7	CASSLLTVAYEQYF	TGTGCCAGCAGCTTATTGACAGTCGCCTACGAGCAGTACTTC
TRBV2	.	.	TRBJ2-3	CASSVRGNTDTQYF	TGTGCCAGCAGTGTACGCGGGAACACAGATACGCAGTATTTT
TRBV14	once	.	TRBJ1-6	CATKGIGSSPLHF	TGTGCCACCAAGGGGATTGGGAGTTCACCCCTCCACTTT
TRBV4-1	medium-sized	.	TRBJ1-3	CASSQDRTSGNTIYF	TGCGCCAGCAGCCAAGACAGGACTTCTGGAAACACCATATATTTT
TRBV27	.	TRBD2	TRBJ2-7	CASSFLAGVPENEQYF	TGTGCCAGCAGTTTTTTGGCGGGGGTCCCGGAGAACGAGCAGTACTTC
TRBV4-3	.	.	TRBJ2-3	CASSQGLRGPSTDTQYF	TGCGCCAGCAGCCAAGGGCTAAGAGGGCCGTCCACAGATACGCAGTATTTT
TRBV7-9	.	.	TRBJ1-1	CASRPGAQGNTEAFF	TGTGCCAGCAGGCCGGGGGCCCAGGGGAACACTGAAGCTTTCTTT
TRBV9	.	.	TRBJ1-6	CASSVEGSPLHF	TGTGCCAGCAGCGTAGAGGGCTCACCCCTCCACTTT
TRBV5-8	.	.	TRBJ1-4	CASSFDPATNEKLFF	TGTGCCAGCAGCTTCGACCCCGCAACTAATGAAAAACTGTTTTTT
TRBV9	.	TRBD2	TRBJ2-3	CASSVATLAATDTQYF	TGTGCCAGCAGCGTAGCTACCCTAGCGGCCACAGATACGCAGTATTTT
TRBV6-6	.	.	TRBJ2-6	CASRFRDSGANVLTF	TGTGCCAGCAGATTCAGGGACTCTGGGGCCAACGTCCTGACTTTC
TRBV29-1	.	.	TRBJ2-7	CSVLGGGSYEQYF	TGCAGCGTTCTTGGAGGGGGCTCCTACGAGCAGTACTTC
TRBV11-2	once	.	TRBJ1-4	CASSSNEKLFF	TGTGCCAGCAGCTCGAATGAAAAACTGTTTTTT
TRBV6-4	.	.	TRBJ2-7	CASSERVNEQYF	TGTGCCAGCAGTGAAAGGGTAAACGAGCAGTACTTC
TRBV7-9	.	.	TRBJ2-4	CASSLSSGLVGNIQYF	TGTGCCAGCAGCTTAAGTTCTGGTCTAGTCGGAAACATTCAGTACTTC
TRBV20-1	.	.	TRBJ2-5	CSARVRETQYF	TGCAGTGCTAGAGTAAGGGAGACCCAGTACTTC
TRBV11-3	medium-sized	TRBD2	TRBJ2-7	CASSLSGRPDGYEQYF	TGTGCCAGCAGCTTAAGCGGGAGGCCGGATGGCTACGAGCAGTACTTC
TRBV5-6	.	.	TRBJ1-3	CASNSQGSSGNTIYF	TGTGCCAGCAATTCCCAGGGTTCCTCCGGAAACACCATATATTTT
TRBV7-2	.	.	TRBJ2-7	CASSYDYDTSYEQYF	TGTGCCAGCAGCTACGACTACGACACCTCCTACGAGCAGTACTTC
TRBV7-9	.	.	TRBJ1-1	CASSFGSGVGWYTEAFF	TGTGCCAGCAGCTTTGGGTCAGGGGTGGGTTGGTACACTGAAGCTTTCTTT
TRBV5-4	once	.	TRBJ2-7	CATSEGYEQYF	TGTGCCACATCCGAGGGCTACGAGCAGTACTTC
TRBV7-6	.	TRBD1	TRBJ2-7	CASSLGFGQGGEQYF	TGTGCCAGCAGCTTAGGGTTTGGACAGGGAGGCGAGCAGTACTTC
TRBV11-3	.	TRBD1	TRBJ2-7	CASSFRDRISYEQYF	TGTGCCAGCAGCTTCCGGGACAGGATCTCCTACGAGCAGTACTTC
TRBV19	.	.	TRBJ2-1	CASSIANEQFF	TGTGCCAGTAGTATCGCCAATGAGCAGTTCTTC
TRBV19	.	.	TRBJ1-5	CASGSPRGQSHQPQHF	TGTGCCAGTGGATCCCCCCGAGGACAGTCTCATCAGCCCCAGCATTTT
TRBV14	.	TRBD2	TRBJ2-1	CASSQRLAGVYNEQFF	TGTGCCAGCAGCCAACGACTAGCGGGAGTCTACAATGAGCAGTTCTTC
TRBV7-2	.	TRBD2	TRBJ2-1	CASSLSRTSRRFEQFF	TGTGCCAGCAGCTTATCCAGGACTAGCCGAAGGTTCGAGCAGTTCTTC
TRBV29-1	.	.	TRBJ2-1	CSVEGLVLRRHNEQFF	TGCAGCGTTGAAGGGCTAGTGCTAAGGAGGCACAATGAGCAGTTCTTC
TRBV18	.	.	TRBJ2-5	CASSPRGETQYF	TGTGCCAGCTCACCACGGGGCGAGACCCAGTACTTC
TRBV14	.	.	TRBJ2-2	CASSHTGRGELFF	TGTGCCAGCAGCCACACAGGGAGGGGGGAGCTGTTTTTT